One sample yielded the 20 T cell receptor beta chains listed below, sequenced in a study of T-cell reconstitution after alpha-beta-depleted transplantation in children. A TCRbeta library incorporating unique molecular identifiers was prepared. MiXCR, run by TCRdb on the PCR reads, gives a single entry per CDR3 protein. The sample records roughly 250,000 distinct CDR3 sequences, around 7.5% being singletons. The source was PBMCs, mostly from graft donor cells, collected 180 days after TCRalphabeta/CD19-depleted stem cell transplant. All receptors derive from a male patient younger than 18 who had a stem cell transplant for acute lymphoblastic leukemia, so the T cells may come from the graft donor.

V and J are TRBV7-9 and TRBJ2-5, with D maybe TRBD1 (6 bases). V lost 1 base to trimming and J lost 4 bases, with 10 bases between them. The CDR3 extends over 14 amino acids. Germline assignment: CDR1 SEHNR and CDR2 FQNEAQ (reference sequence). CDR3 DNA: TGTGCCAGCAGCTTAGTGCAGGGGCGAGAGACCCAGTACTTC. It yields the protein CASSLVQGRETQYF.

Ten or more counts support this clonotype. The CDR3 sequence is CATSDSETGTGATGELFF. The CDR3 DNA follows: TGTGCCACCAGTGATTCGGAAACCGGGACCGGGGCAACCGGGGAGCTGTTTTTT. This chain joins TRBV24-1 and TRBJ2-2; either TRBD1 or TRBD2 may fit D (5 bases each). The CDR3 is made up of 18 amino acids. Trimming took off 2 bases at V and 5 bases at J, with 20 bases between the two ends. Germline loops: CDR1 KGHDR, CDR2 SFDVKD.

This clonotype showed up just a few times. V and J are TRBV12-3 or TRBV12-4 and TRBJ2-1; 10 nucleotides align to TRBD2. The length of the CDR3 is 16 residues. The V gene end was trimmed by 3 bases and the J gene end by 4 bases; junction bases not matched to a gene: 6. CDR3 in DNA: TGTGCCAGCAGTTTGGGATTAGCGGGGGGTTACAATGAGCAGTTCTTC. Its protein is CASSLGLAGGYNEQFF.

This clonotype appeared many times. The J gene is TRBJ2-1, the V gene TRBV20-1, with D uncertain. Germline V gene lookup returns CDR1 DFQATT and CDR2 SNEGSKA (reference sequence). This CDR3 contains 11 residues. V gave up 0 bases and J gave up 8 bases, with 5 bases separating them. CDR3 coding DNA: TGCAGTGCTAGAGATGGGCATGAGCAGTTCTTC. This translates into CSARDGHEQFF.

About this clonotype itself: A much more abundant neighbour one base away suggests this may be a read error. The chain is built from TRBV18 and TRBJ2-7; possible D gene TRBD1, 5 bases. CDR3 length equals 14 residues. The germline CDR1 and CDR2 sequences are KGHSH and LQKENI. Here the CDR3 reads CASSPRQIFYEQCF. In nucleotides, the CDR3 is TGTGCCAGCTCACCACGACAGATTTTCTACGAGCAGTGCTTC. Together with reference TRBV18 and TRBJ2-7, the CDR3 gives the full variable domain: NAGVMQNPRHLVRRRGQEARLRCSPMKGHSHVYWYRQLPEEGLKFMVYLQKENIIDESGMPKERFSAEFPKEGPSILRIQQVVRGDSAAYFCASSPRQIFYEQCFGPGTRLTVT.

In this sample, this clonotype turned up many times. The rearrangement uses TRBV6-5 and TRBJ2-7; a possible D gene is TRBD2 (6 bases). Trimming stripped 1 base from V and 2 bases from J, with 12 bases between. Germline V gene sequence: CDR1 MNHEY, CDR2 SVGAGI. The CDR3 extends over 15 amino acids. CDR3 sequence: CASSYFRGAPYEQYF. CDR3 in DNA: TGTGCCAGCAGTTACTTTCGCGGGGCACCCTACGAGCAGTACTTC.

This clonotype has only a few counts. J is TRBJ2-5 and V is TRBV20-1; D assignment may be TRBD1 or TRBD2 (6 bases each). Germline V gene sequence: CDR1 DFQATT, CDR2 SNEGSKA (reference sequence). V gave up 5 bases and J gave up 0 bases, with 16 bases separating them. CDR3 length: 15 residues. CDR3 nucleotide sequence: TGCAGTGCTGAGGGGGGCGGGTGGTACCAAGAGACCCAGTACTTC. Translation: CSAEGGGWYQETQYF.

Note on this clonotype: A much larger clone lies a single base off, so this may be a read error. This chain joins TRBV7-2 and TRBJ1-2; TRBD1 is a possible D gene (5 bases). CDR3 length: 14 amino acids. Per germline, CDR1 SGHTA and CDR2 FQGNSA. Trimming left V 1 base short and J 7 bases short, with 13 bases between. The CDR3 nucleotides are TGTGCCAGCAGCTTAGAGGGGAGAGGGGTTGGCTACACCTTC. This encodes CASSLEGRGVGYTF.

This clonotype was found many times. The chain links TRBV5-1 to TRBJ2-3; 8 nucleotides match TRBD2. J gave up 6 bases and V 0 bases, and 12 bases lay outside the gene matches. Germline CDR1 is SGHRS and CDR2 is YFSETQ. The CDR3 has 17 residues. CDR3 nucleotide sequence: TGCGCCAGCAGCTTGGCCGCGCTAGCGGGCCCCCAGGATACGCAGTATTTT. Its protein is CASSLAALAGPQDTQYF.

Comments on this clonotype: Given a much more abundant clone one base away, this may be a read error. The CDR3: CATREQGRENTEAFF. CDR3 sequence (DNA): TGTGCCACGAGGGAGCAGGGAAGGGAGAACACTGAAGCTTTCTTT. The chain recombines TRBV6-1 with TRBJ1-1, with a tentative D call TRBD1 (5 bases). Germline V gene sequence: CDR1 MNHNS, CDR2 SASEGT. V dropped 10 bases and J dropped 1 base, with 19 bases sitting between them. The CDR3 spans 15 residues.

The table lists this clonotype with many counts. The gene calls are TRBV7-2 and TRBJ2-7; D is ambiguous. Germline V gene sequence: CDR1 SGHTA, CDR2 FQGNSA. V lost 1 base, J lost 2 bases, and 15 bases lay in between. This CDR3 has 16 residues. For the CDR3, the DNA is TGTGCCAGCAGCTTAGTGGTAGGGAACAGCCCCTACGAGCAGTACTTC. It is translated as CASSLVVGNSPYEQYF.

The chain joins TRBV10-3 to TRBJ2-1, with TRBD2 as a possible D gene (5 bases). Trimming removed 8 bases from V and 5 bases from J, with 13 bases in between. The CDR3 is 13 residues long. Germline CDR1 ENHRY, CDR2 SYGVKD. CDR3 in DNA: TGTGCCATCCGAACCTCGAGGGACAATGAGCAGTTCTTC. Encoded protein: CAIRTSRDNEQFF.

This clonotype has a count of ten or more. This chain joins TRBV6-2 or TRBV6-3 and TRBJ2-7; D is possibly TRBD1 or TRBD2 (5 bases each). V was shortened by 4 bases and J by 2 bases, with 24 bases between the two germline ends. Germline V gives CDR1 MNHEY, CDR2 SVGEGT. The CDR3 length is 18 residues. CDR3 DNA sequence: TGTGCCAGCAGTTTACTCGGGGCCGCAGGTGTTCGGCCCTACGAGCAGTACTTC. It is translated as CASSLLGAAGVRPYEQYF.

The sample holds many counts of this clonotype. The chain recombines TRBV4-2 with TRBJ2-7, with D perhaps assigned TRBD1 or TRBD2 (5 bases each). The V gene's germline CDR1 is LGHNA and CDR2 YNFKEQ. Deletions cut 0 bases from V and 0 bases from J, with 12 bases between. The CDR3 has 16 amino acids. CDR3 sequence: CASSQDVGPLSYEQYF. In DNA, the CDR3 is TGTGCCAGCAGCCAAGATGTGGGACCCCTCTCCTACGAGCAGTACTTC.

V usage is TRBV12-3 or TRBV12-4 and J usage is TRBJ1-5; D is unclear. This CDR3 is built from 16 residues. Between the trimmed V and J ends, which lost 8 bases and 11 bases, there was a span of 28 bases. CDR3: CASSHRFGTASGAQHF. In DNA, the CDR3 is TGTGCCAGCTCCCACCGCTTCGGAACGGCCAGCGGGGCCCAGCATTTT.

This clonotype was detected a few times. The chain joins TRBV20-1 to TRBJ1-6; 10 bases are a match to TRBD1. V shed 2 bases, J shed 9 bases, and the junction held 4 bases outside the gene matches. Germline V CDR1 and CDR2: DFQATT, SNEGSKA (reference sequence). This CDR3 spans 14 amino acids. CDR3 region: CSARPGTGVSPLHF. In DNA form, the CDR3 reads TGCAGTGCTAGACCCGGGACAGGGGTTTCACCCCTCCACTTT.

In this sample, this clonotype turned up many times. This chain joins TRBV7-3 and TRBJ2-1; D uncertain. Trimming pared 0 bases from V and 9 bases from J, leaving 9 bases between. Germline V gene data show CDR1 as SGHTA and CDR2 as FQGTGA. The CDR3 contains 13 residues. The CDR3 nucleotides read TGTGCCAGCAGCTTAACGCCAGTGAGTGAGCAGTTCTTC. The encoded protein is CASSLTPVSEQFF. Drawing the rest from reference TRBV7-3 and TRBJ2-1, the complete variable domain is GAGVSQTPSNKVTEKGKYVELRCDPISGHTALYWYRQSLGQGPEFLIYFQGTGAADDSGLPNDRFFAVRPEGSVSTLKIQRTERGDSAVYLCASSLTPVSEQFFGPGTRLTVL.

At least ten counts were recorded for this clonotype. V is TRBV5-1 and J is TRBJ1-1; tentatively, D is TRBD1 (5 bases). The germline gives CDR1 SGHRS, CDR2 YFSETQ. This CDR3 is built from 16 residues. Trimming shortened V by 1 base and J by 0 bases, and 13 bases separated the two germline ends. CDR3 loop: CASSLKRGSMNTEAFF. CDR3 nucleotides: TGCGCCAGCAGCTTGAAAAGGGGCAGCATGAACACTGAAGCTTTCTTT. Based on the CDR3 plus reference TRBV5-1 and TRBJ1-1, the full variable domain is KAGVTQTPRYLIKTRGQQVTLSCSPISGHRSVSWYQQTPGQGLQFLFEYFSETQRNKGNFPGRFSGRQFSNSRSEMNVSTLELGDSALYLCASSLKRGSMNTEAFFGQGTRLTVV.

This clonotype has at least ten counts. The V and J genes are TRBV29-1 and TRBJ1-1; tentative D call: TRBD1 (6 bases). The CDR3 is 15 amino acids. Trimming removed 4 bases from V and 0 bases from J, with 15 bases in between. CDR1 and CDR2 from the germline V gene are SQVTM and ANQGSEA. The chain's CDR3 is CSVATGSEMNTEAFF. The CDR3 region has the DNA TGCAGCGTTGCCACAGGGTCGGAAATGAACACTGAAGCTTTCTTT.

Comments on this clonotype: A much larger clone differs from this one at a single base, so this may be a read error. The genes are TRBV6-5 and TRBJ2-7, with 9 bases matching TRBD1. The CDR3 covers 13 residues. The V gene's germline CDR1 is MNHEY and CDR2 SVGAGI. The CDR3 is CASSYVTGGEQSF. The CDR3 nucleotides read TGTGCCAGCAGTTACGTCACAGGGGGCGAGCAGTCCTTC.